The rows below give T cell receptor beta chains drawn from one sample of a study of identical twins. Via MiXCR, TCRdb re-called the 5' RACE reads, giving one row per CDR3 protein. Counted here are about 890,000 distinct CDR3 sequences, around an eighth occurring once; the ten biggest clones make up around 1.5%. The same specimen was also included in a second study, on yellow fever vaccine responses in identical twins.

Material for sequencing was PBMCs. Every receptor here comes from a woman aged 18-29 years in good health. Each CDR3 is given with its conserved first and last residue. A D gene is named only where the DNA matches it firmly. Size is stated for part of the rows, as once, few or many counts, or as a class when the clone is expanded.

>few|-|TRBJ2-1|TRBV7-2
TGTGCCAGCAGCTTAGTAGGTCCGGGAGCTGGGAATGAGCAGTTCTTC
CASSLVGPGAGNEQFF
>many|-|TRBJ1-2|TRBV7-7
TGTGCCATCTTGCTTAGTACGCCAGCTAACTATGGCTACACCTTC
CAILLSTPANYGYTF
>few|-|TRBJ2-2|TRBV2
TGTGCCAGCAGTGAAGCAGGGTTGGACACCGGGGAGCTGTTTTTT
CASSEAGLDTGELFF
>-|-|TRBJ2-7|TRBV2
TGTGCCAGCAGTGGAAGTGGAGGGTACGAGCAGTACTTC
CASSGSGGYEQYF
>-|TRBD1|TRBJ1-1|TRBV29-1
TGCAGCGTTCCAGGGGGTTGGACTGAAGCTTTCTTT
CSVPGGWTEAFF
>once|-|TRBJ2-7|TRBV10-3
TGTGCCATCAGTGATCGTGGAGTCGGCTCCTACGAGCAGTACTTC
CAISDRGVGSYEQYF
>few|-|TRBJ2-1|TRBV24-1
TGTGCCACCAGTGATCCCTTAAGGAAAGCCTACAATGAGCAGTTCTTC
CATSDPLRKAYNEQFF
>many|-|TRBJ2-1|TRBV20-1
TGCAGTGCTAGTGGCGATGAGCAGTTCTTC
CSASGDEQFF
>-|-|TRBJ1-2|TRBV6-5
TGTGCCAGCAGTTACTCGAACGGATTCAGCTACACCTTC
CASSYSNGFSYTF
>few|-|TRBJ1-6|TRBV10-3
TGTGCCATCCGCGACTGGGCAGGGGTGGATTCACCCCTCCACTTT
CAIRDWAGVDSPLHF